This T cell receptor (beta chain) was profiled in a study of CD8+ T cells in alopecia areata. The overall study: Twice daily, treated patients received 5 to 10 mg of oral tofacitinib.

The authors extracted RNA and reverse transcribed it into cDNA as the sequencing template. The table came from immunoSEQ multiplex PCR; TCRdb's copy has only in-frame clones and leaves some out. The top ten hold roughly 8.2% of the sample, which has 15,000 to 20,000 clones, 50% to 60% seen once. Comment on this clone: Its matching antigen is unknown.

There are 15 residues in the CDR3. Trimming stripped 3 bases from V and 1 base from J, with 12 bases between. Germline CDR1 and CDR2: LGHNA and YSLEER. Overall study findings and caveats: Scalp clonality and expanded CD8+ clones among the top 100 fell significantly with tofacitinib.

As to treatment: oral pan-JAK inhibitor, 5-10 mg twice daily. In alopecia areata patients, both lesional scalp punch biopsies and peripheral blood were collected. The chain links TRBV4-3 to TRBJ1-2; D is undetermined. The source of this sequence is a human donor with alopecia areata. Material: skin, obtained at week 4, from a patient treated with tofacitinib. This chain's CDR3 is CASSQWEGDNYGYTF. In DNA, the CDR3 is TGCGCCAGCAGCCAGTGGGAGGGAGATAACTATGGCTACACCTTC.